What follows describes a single TCR beta chain. Its antigen is unknown. The people who gave samples were healthy Caucasians from Russia, aged 6 to 90. These data originate in a study of blood T cells in healthy people across ages. Study conclusions and caveats: Both naive CD4+ cell counts and diversity were greater in long-lived donors than in aged donors.

Primed by a sample-barcoded 5' primer and a J-beta primer mix, a second PCR proceeded for 7 to 11 cycles. Each cDNA molecule received a tag from a template-switch adaptor that had 12 random nucleotides. Via MiXCR, TCRdb re-called the 5' RACE reads, giving one row per CDR3 protein. The sample consists of about 690,000 distinct CDR3 sequences, roughly two fifths of them appearing once. Germline loops: CDR1 SGHTA, CDR2 FQGNSA. The CDR3 runs 15 residues. The trim removed 2 bases at V and 0 bases at J, leaving 3 bases unmatched. Sequencing was carried out using blood. J is TRBJ1-2 and V is TRBV7-2, with TRBD1 identical over 7 bases. This sequence was found in a man older than 75 in good health. The CDR3 bases are TGTGCCAGCAGCTTACGGACAGGATCTAACTATGGCTACACCTTC. Translated, it gives CASSLRTGSNYGYTF.